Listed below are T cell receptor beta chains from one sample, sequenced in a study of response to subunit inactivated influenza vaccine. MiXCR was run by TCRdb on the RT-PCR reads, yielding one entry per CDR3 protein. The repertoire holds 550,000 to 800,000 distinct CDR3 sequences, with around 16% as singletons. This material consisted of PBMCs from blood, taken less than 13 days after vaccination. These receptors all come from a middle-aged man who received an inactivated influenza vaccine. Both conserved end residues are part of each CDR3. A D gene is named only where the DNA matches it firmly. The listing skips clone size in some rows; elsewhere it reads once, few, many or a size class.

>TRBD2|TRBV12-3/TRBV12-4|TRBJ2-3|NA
TGTGCCAGCTGGACTAGCGGGAGGTTAGCGCAGTATTTT
CASWTSGRLAQYF
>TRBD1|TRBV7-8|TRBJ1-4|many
TGTGCCAGCAGCCCCAGGACAGGGACCGGTGAAAAACTGTTTTTT
CASSPRTGTGEKLFF
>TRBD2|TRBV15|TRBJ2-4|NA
TGTGCCACCAGCAGAGAGTTATTAGCGGGAGTCATTCAGTACTTC
CATSRELLAGVIQYF
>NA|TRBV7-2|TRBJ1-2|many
TGTGCCAGCAGCTTAGCAGAGGGAAACTATGGCTACACCTTC
CASSLAEGNYGYTF
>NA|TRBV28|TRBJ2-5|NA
TGTGCCAGCAGTTCCGGGTCCCTCAACCAGTACTTC
CASSSGSLNQYF
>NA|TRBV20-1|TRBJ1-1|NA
TGCAGTGCTAGGTCCCCAGGGGAAGCTTTCTTT
CSARSPGEAFF
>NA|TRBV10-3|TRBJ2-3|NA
TGTGCCATCAGTGATTCTGGAGGGCCGGCAGATACGCAGTATTTT
CAISDSGGPADTQYF
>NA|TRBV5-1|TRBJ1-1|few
TGCGCCAGCAGAAGGGCAGGCTCGGAATTCACTGAAGCTTTCTTT
CASRRAGSEFTEAFF
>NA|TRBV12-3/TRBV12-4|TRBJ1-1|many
TGTGCCAGCAGTTTAGCAGGGATAAACACTGAAGCTTTCTTT
CASSLAGINTEAFF
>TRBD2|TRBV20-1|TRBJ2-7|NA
TGCAGTGCTACGCGGGAGTCCCCCTCCTACGAGCAGTACTTC
CSATRESPSYEQYF
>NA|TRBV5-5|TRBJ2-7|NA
TGTGCCAGCAGCCCCGGGAGAGTCTACGAGCAGTACTTC
CASSPGRVYEQYF
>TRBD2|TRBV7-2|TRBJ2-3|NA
TGTGCCAGCAGCTTACGGCTAGCGGGAGGAGATACGCAGTATTTT
CASSLRLAGGDTQYF
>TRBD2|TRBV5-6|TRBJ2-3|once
TGTGCCAGCAGGGACTTAGCGGGGGTGCAGTATTTT
CASRDLAGVQYF
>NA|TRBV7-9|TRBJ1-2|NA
TGTGCCTTGAAGGGGGACTATGGCTACACCTTC
CALKGDYGYTF
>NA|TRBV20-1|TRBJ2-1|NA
TGCAGTGCTAGAGATCAAGGGAAGAACTCCTACAATGAGCAGTTCTTC
CSARDQGKNSYNEQFF
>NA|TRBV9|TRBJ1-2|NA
TGTGCCAGCAGCGTAGGGTTGCAGCCGCCCTATGGCTACACCTTC
CASSVGLQPPYGYTF
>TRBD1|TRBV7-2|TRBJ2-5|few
TGTGCCAGCAGCTTAGTAGCCGCGGGACAGGGTCCGGAGACCCAGTACTTC
CASSLVAAGQGPETQYF